A single sample gave rise to the 2 T cell receptor beta chains below, sequenced in a study of T-cell reconstitution after alpha-beta-depleted transplantation in children. Unique molecular identifiers were used in preparing the TCRbeta library. TCRdb passed the PCR reads through MiXCR, listing each CDR3 protein once. The sample has around 530,000 distinct CDR3 sequences, around a third seen once. Sequencing was performed on PBMCs from the stem cell graft donor, taken from the stem cell graft. The receptor source for this set is a human donor who donated a stem cell graft to a child with aplastic anemia.

The V gene is TRBV12-3 or TRBV12-4, the J gene TRBJ2-3, with TRBD2 as a possible D gene (6 bases). This CDR3 has 15 residues. The V gene lost 2 bases and the J gene lost 0 bases, with 9 bases spanning the gap. CDR3 DNA: TGTGCCAGCAGTTTACATGCGGGGAGCACAGATACGCAGTATTTT. This gives the protein CASSLHAGSTDTQYF.

This clonotype was counted once. The rearrangement uses TRBV6-2 or TRBV6-3 and TRBJ2-5; no definite D call. CDR1 MNHEY and CDR2 SVGEGT come from the germline V gene. The CDR3 has 13 amino acids. V lost 6 bases and J 5 bases, leaving 13 bases between the germline ends. CDR3 nucleotide sequence: TGTGCCAGCAGCCAAGTACTGGGGGAGACCCAGTACTTC. Translating gives CASSQVLGETQYF.